Below, 28 T cell receptor beta chains from the same sample are listed, as sequenced in a study of blood T cell repertoires in COVID-19. Profiling relied on immunoSEQ multiplex PCR, and the TCRdb table lists in-frame clones only, not all of them. The sample has fewer than 80,000 clones; just under 80% are singletons. The specimen was peripheral blood. Source of these receptors: a human donor in a cohort sampled during active COVID-19.

The genes are TRBV4-3 and TRBJ2-1; 8 nucleotides agree with TRBD2. The V gene's germline CDR1 is LGHNA and CDR2 YSLEER. V lost 5 bases, J lost 9 bases, and 9 bases stayed unmatched. This CDR3 contains 14 residues. CDR3 nucleotide sequence: TGCGCCAGCAGCGCCGGGACTAGATCGTCTGAGCAGTTCTTC. This sequence encodes CASSAGTRSSEQFF.

This chain links TRBV30 with TRBJ2-7, with D unclear. The CDR3 consists of 11 residues. Trimming removed 0 bases at V and 13 bases at J, with 13 bases between. Germline V CDR1 and CDR2: GTSNPN, SVGIG (reference sequence). The CDR3, as DNA: TGTGCCTGGAGTGTGGGCCCCACCTTCTACTTC. It encodes CAWSVGPTFYF.

The chain uses TRBV4-2 and TRBJ1-2; TRBD1 matches 7 bases. The CDR3 sequence is 15 residues long. Germline CDR1 is LGHNA and CDR2 is YNFKEQ. V shed 4 bases, J shed 1 base, and the junction held 6 bases outside the gene matches. In DNA, the CDR3 is TGTGCCAGCAGCCGTACGGACAGGTTTAACTATGGCTACACCTTC. This encodes CASSRTDRFNYGYTF.

The chain recombines TRBV2 with TRBJ2-6; 11 bases line up with TRBD1. CDR1 and CDR2 (germline): SNHLY, FYNNEI. With 7 bases clipped from V and 2 bases from J, the junction kept 7 bases outside the gene matches. The CDR3 contains 17 residues. The CDR3 is CASKTRTGGTGANVLTF. CDR3 DNA: TGTGCCAGCAAAACACGGACAGGGGGCACTGGGGCCAACGTCCTGACTTTC.

The J gene is TRBJ2-7, the V gene TRBV28, with 9 bases lining up with TRBD1. CDR1 and CDR2 from the germline V gene are MDHEN and SYDVKM. The CDR3 is 16 amino acids. J gave up 0 bases and V 5 bases, and 8 bases lay outside the gene matches. The CDR3 loop reads CASSIPGQGNSYEQYF. DNA of the CDR3: TGTGCCAGCAGTATACCGGGACAGGGTAACTCCTACGAGCAGTACTTC.

The chain employs TRBV6-1 and TRBJ1-1; perhaps TRBD1 as D (6 bases). The CDR3 spans 15 residues. Germline CDR1 is MNHNS and CDR2 is SASEGT. Trimming shortened V by 0 bases and J by 5 bases, and 13 bases separated the two germline ends. The CDR3 DNA sequence: TGTGCCAGCAGTGAAGCGACAGGCTGGGAAACTGAAGCTTTCTTT. Amino acid sequence: CASSEATGWETEAFF.

Only one count was recorded for this clone. The rearrangement links TRBV2 to TRBJ2-2; 9 bases agree with TRBD2. Looked up from germline, CDR1 is SNHLY and CDR2 is FYNNEI. CDR3 length: 15 amino acids. V lost 1 base to trimming and J lost 4 bases; unmatched junction nucleotides: 1. CDR3 amino acids: CASSEVSGSTGELFF. In DNA form, the CDR3 reads TGTGCCAGCAGTGAAGTTAGCGGGAGCACCGGGGAGCTGTTTTTT.

This chain uses TRBV7-2 with TRBJ2-7, with D possibly TRBD2 on 5 matching bases. Trimming pared 5 bases from V and 5 bases from J, leaving 16 bases between. Germline CDR1 and CDR2: SGHTA and FQGNSA. The CDR3 consists of 14 residues. The CDR3 DNA is TGTGCCAGCAGCCCATCGCGGGCGGATAACGAGCAGTACTTC. Protein product: CASSPSRADNEQYF.

This clone showed up just a few times. CDR3 protein: CASSLGDRYYNEQFF. CDR3 sequence (DNA): TGCGCCAGCAGCTTGGGAGACAGGTATTACAATGAGCAGTTCTTC. The chain has TRBV5-1 and TRBJ2-1; D is perhaps TRBD1 (6 bases). Between the trimmed V and J ends, which lost 0 bases and 4 bases, there was a span of 11 bases. The CDR3 is made up of 15 amino acids. From germline, CDR1 is SGHRS and CDR2 YFSETQ.

The genes are TRBV5-1 and TRBJ1-4; D perhaps matches TRBD1 (5 bases). Per the germline V gene, CDR1 is SGHRS and CDR2 is YFSETQ. This CDR3 region has 15 residues. Trimming left V 0 bases short and J 3 bases short, with 9 bases between. The CDR3 sequence is CASSLVQGSNEKLFF. The CDR3, as DNA: TGCGCCAGCAGCTTGGTTCAGGGATCTAATGAAAAACTGTTTTTT.

This rearrangement joins TRBV2 to TRBJ2-7, with D perhaps matching TRBD2 (6 bases). The CDR3 extends over 15 amino acids. The germline CDR1 and CDR2 sequences are SNHLY and FYNNEI. V gave up 3 bases and J gave up 1 base, with 13 bases separating them. For the CDR3, the DNA is TGTGCCAGCAGTGATCAGCGGAGGGGATCCTACGAGCAGTACTTC. Protein product: CASSDQRRGSYEQYF.

This clone was counted a single time. CDR3 protein: CASSFRDRGAGANVLTF. The CDR3 DNA sequence: TGTGCCAGCAGTTTCAGGGACAGGGGTGCTGGGGCCAACGTCCTGACTTTC. The rearrangement uses TRBV27 and TRBJ2-6; 10 nucleotides agree with TRBD1. Trimming took 3 bases from V and 2 from J; bases not matched to a gene: 4. The CDR3 contains 17 residues. Germline V gene data show CDR1 as MNHEY and CDR2 as SMNVEV (reference sequence). Filled out from reference TRBV27 and TRBJ2-6, the complete variable domain reads EAQVTQNPRYLITVTGKKLTVTCSQNMNHEYMSWYRQDPGLGLRQIYYSMNVEVTDKGDVPEGYKVSRKEKRNFPLILESPSPNQTSLYFCASSFRDRGAGANVLTFGAGSRLTVL.

The J gene is TRBJ2-5, the V gene TRBV24-1; D is uncertain. V was shortened by 4 bases and J by 5 bases, with 10 bases between the two germline ends. CDR1 and CDR2 from the germline V gene are KGHDR and SFDVKD. CDR3 length: 13 residues. This chain's CDR3 is CATSDQIAETQYF. The CDR3 DNA is TGTGCCACCAGTGACCAAATCGCGGAGACCCAGTACTTC.

This clone was seen a few times. This sequence joins TRBV19 and TRBJ2-5, with D perhaps TRBD2 (6 bases). The CDR3 sequence is 14 residues long. Trimming removed 5 bases from V and 2 bases from J, with 12 bases in between. Germline loops: CDR1 LNHDA, CDR2 SQIVND (reference sequence). CDR3 bases: TGTGCCAGTAGTGGTGCTAGCGTGCAAGAGACCCAGTACTTC. Its protein product is CASSGASVQETQYF.

The CDR3 nucleotides are TGTGCCACCAGTGATCCGGGACAGGGATTAGATACGCAGTATTTT. Translated: CATSDPGQGLDTQYF. The V gene is TRBV24-1, the J gene TRBJ2-3; TRBD1 matches 9 bases. The CDR3 has 15 residues. V lost 3 bases, J lost 5 bases, and 5 bases stayed unmatched. The V gene's germline CDR1 is KGHDR and CDR2 SFDVKD.

V gene TRBV5-1 combines with J gene TRBJ2-7; TRBD2 matches 8 bases. Germline V gives CDR1 SGHRS, CDR2 YFSETQ. Unmatched junction bases numbered 6, after V lost 2 bases and J lost 2 bases. The length of the CDR3 is 15 residues. The CDR3 sequence: CASSFTSGVAYEQYF. CDR3 bases: TGCGCCAGCAGCTTTACTAGCGGAGTGGCCTACGAGCAGTACTTC.

This chain links TRBV5-6 with TRBJ2-1, with D maybe TRBD2 (5 bases). The CDR3 totals 14 residues. Looked up from germline, CDR1 is SGHDT and CDR2 is YYEEEE. The V end lost 3 bases, the J end lost 5 bases, and 12 bases lay between the germline ends. The CDR3 DNA reads TGTGCCAGCAGCTCCCCGGGAATCCACAATGAGCAGTTCTTC. It codes for CASSSPGIHNEQFF.

The chain combines TRBV28 with TRBJ2-7, with a weak D call TRBD1 (6 bases). Germline V gene lookup returns CDR1 MDHEN and CDR2 SYDVKM. Trimming removed 6 bases at V and 7 bases at J, with 13 bases between. This CDR3 is built from 12 residues. The CDR3 spells CASSYRVGEQYF. CDR3 in DNA: TGTGCCAGCAGCTACAGGGTGGGGGAGCAGTACTTC.

The V and J genes are TRBV24-1 and TRBJ2-6; 9 nucleotides align to TRBD1. CDR1 KGHDR and CDR2 SFDVKD come from the germline V gene. The CDR3 loop spans 16 amino acids. Trimming took 6 bases from V and 2 from J; bases not matched to a gene: 4. The CDR3 is CATSPRQGAGANVLTF. The CDR3 region has the DNA TGTGCCACCAGTCCGCGACAGGGGGCTGGGGCCAACGTCCTGACTTTC.

The chain carries TRBV3-1 (or the pseudogene TRBV3-2) and TRBJ2-3; TRBD2 agrees at 8 bases. V gave up 1 base and J gave up 6 bases; unmatched junction bases: 6. This CDR3 has 15 residues. Germline-derived CDR1 and CDR2 are LGHDT and YNNKEL (reference sequence). The CDR3 loop is CASSQARLARDTQYF. DNA of the CDR3: TGTGCCAGCAGCCAAGCCCGACTAGCGCGGGATACGCAGTATTTT.

This clone was counted a few times. J is TRBJ2-3 and V is TRBV24-1; no clear D gene. The CDR3 runs 13 residues. In germline, CDR1 is KGHDR, CDR2 SFDVKD. Between the trimmed V and J ends, which lost 4 bases and 1 base, there was a span of 5 bases. This chain's CDR3 is CATSDPGTDTQYF. The CDR3 bases are TGTGCCACCAGTGACCCAGGCACAGATACGCAGTATTTT.

CDR3 sequence reads: CASSLAGAGNEKLFF. In DNA form, the CDR3 reads TGTGCCAGCAGTTTAGCAGGGGCGGGTAATGAAAAACTGTTTTTT. The chain couples TRBV28 to TRBJ1-4; weak D call: TRBD1 (6 bases). Germline V gives CDR1 MDHEN, CDR2 SYDVKM. The V and J ends lost 2 bases and 4 bases respectively, with 11 bases between them. The CDR3 totals 15 residues.

J is TRBJ2-1 and V is TRBV11-2; 10 bases map to TRBD1. The CDR3 covers 18 residues. Germline lookup yields CDR1 SGHAT and CDR2 FQNNGV. V dropped 0 bases and J dropped 9; count of bases not matched to a gene: 14. CDR3 amino acids: CASSLDRRTGGRGSEQFF. CDR3 in DNA: TGTGCCAGCAGCTTAGATCGTCGGACAGGGGGTCGGGGAAGTGAGCAGTTCTTC. Supplemented by reference TRBV11-2 and TRBJ2-1, the full variable domain reads EAGVAQSPRYKIIEKRQSVAFWCNPISGHATLYWYQQILGQGPKLLIQFQNNGVVDDSQLPKDRFSAERLKGVDSTLKIQPAKLEDSAVYLCASSLDRRTGGRGSEQFFGPGTRLTVL.

CDR3 nucleotide sequence: TGTGCCAGCAGCAGGACAGGGATCGAGCAGTACTTC. This encodes CASSRTGIEQYF. The chain carries TRBV5-6 and TRBJ2-7; 8 positions agree with TRBD1. The CDR3 spans 12 residues. The junction had 3 bases not matched to a gene; V was cut back by 4 bases and J by 6 bases. From germline, CDR1 is SGHDT and CDR2 YYEEEE.

This clone has just one count. The chain uses TRBV16 and TRBJ2-1; D gene unclear. The CDR3 runs to 15 residues. Trimming took off 2 bases at V and 6 bases at J, with 14 bases between the two ends. CDR1 is KGHSY and CDR2 is FQNENV in the germline V gene. In nucleotides, the CDR3 is TGTGCCAGCAGCCAAGGTAGCAGACCCCCCAATGAGCAGTTCTTC. Its translation is CASSQGSRPPNEQFF.

This clone was seen a handful of times. The chain carries TRBV2 and TRBJ1-1; D not certain. Germline V lookup: CDR1 SNHLY, CDR2 FYNNEI. V lost 8 bases and J lost 0, with 4 bases in between. The CDR3 sequence is 11 residues long. The CDR3 DNA sequence: TGTGCCAGCTACATGAACACTGAAGCTTTCTTT. This encodes CASYMNTEAFF.

This rearrangement joins TRBV6-2 or TRBV6-3 to TRBJ2-2; 11 positions match TRBD1. This CDR3 contains 19 residues. Germline V CDR1 and CDR2: MNHEY, SVGEGT. V shed 6 bases, J shed 0 bases, and the junction held 12 bases outside the gene matches. In DNA, the CDR3 is TGTGCCAGCAGCACCCGGACAGGGGGCGCGGTTCCGAACACCGGGGAGCTGTTTTTT. The encoded protein is CASSTRTGGAVPNTGELFF.

The V and J genes are TRBV10-3 and TRBJ2-3; 7 bases map to TRBD1. Germline V lookup: CDR1 ENHRY, CDR2 SYGVKD. The CDR3 runs 13 residues. V shed 8 bases, J shed 2 bases, and the junction held 4 bases outside the gene matches. CDR3 nucleotides: TGTGCCATCGGACAGGAGAACACAGATACGCAGTATTTT. Its protein is CAIGQENTDTQYF.